These T cell receptor beta chains were read from a single sample in a study of blood T cells in healthy people across ages. TCRdb re-derived calls from the 5' RACE reads in MiXCR, one entry per CDR3 protein. Among around 1,000,000 distinct CDR3 sequences listed, 20% to 25% were seen once. The sample was also linked to a second study, of T cells of mothers and their children.

Sequencing was done on a sample of blood. These receptors all come from a girl between 2 and 10 years old in good health. Each CDR3 is given with its conserved first and last residue.

V gene	J gene	CDR3 protein
TRBV19	TRBJ1-3	CASSGVSGNTIYF
TRBV6-5	TRBJ2-1	CASSYSSWGNEQFF
TRBV9	TRBJ2-1	CASSAERKRDGLYNEQFF
TRBV7-2	TRBJ2-1	CTSSLLAGGPRSSYNEQFF
TRBV12-5	TRBJ2-3	CASGQGHGESSTDTQYF
TRBV2	TRBJ2-5	CASNGGALETQYF
TRBV29-1	TRBJ2-7	CSVSSTGIGEQYF
TRBV4-3	TRBJ1-4	CASSLQQGPVSTNEKLFF
TRBV29-1	TRBJ2-7	CSVTAGGPYEQYF
TRBV29-1	TRBJ2-7	CSVVQQGIDYEQYF
TRBV7-2	NA	CASSPRRWGARYEQYF
TRBV5-1	TRBJ2-5	CASSPNKDRGETQYF
TRBV20-1	NA	CSAAVRDTYEQYF
TRBV12-3/TRBV12-4	TRBJ2-3	CASCGLTDTQYF